This T cell receptor beta chain was captured by sequencing in a study of response to subunit inactivated influenza vaccine. General study findings and limits: The study's authors posited that every seasonal influenza vaccination enlists few new T cells.

Germline V gene sequence: CDR1 DFQATT, CDR2 SNEGSKA (reference sequence). V lost 4 bases and J lost 1, with 18 bases in between. This CDR3 has 16 residues. TCRdb analysed the RT-PCR reads with MiXCR anew, one entry per CDR3 protein. The sample comprises some 800,000 distinct CDR3 sequences, 21% of which are singletons, and 10% to 13% rests with the top ten. In regard to this clonotype: Its antigen is unidentified.

This clonotype was obtained from a man over 45 who received an inactivated influenza vaccine. This specimen consisted of PBMCs from blood, obtained 5 to 6 days after vaccination. J is TRBJ2-3 and V is TRBV20-1, with a tentative D call TRBD2 (5 bases). CDR3 region: CSAILAAAGGTDTQYF. The CDR3 nucleotides are TGCAGTGCTATCCTAGCAGCGGCCGGGGGCACAGATACGCAGTATTTT.